Each of the 30 T cell receptor beta chains below was sequenced from the same sample in a study of blood T cells in healthy people across ages. Sample-barcoded 5' priming and a J-beta primer mix drove a second PCR of roughly 6 to 12 cycles. MiXCR, run by TCRdb on the 5' RACE reads, gives a single entry per CDR3 protein. The sample consists of approximately 2,000,000 distinct CDR3 sequences, about two fifths of them appearing once. Sequenced input: blood. The receptors shown here come from a human donor in good health.

This clonotype has more than one count but fewer than ten. The J gene is TRBJ2-3, the V gene TRBV20-1; a weak D match, TRBD2 (7 bases). CDR3 length: 17 residues. With 5 bases removed from V and 0 bases from J, the gap between germline ends came to 21 bases. The germline gives CDR1 DFQATT, CDR2 SNEGSKA (reference sequence). CDR3 residues: CSAAGAPDFLSTDTQYF. The CDR3 DNA reads TGCAGTGCTGCGGGGGCCCCAGATTTCCTTAGCACAGATACGCAGTATTTT.

Details on this clonotype: Mismatch with germline at one junction end may stem from a read error. The V call is TRBV27, the J call TRBJ2-5; D call uncertain. The CDR3 covers 14 residues. CDR1 and CDR2 from the germline V gene are MNHEY and SMNVEV (reference sequence). In nucleotides, the CDR3 is TGTGCCAACAGTTTATCTCTAGGCCAAGAGACCCAGTACTTC. Translation: CANSLSLGQETQYF.

The chain carries TRBV15 and TRBJ1-1; the match to TRBD1 covers 7 bases. Germline trimming cut 3 bases from V and 7 bases from J; bases unmatched to any gene: 8. Germline lookup yields CDR1 LNHNV and CDR2 YYDKDF (reference sequence). CDR3 length: 14 amino acids. The CDR3 sequence: CATSSGQDILEAFF. DNA for the CDR3: TGTGCCACCAGCAGCGGACAGGACATACTTGAAGCTTTCTTT.

Turning to this clonotype: The junction differs from germline at one of its ends, possibly a read error. J is TRBJ1-5 and V is TRBV5-1; possible D gene TRBD1, 5 bases. CDR3 length: 14 amino acids. Germline V gene lookup returns CDR1 SGHRS and CDR2 YFSETQ. As DNA, the CDR3 is TGCGCCATCAGCTCGGGACTCCAGGGCCAGCCCCAGCATTTT. It is translated as CAISSGLQGQPQHF.

The table lists this clonotype with a few counts. The CDR3 loop reads CACSLGGTGEAFF. CDR3 in DNA: TGTGCCTGCTCTCTGGGGGGGACAGGAGAAGCTTTCTTT. This sequence joins TRBV3-1 and TRBJ1-1, with 8 bases aligning to TRBD1. CDR3 length: 13 amino acids. Looked up from germline, CDR1 is LGHDT and CDR2 is YNNKEL (reference sequence). The V and J ends lost 11 bases and 8 bases, in that order; junction bases with no gene match: 13.

This clonotype has just a few counts. The chain links TRBV5-5 to TRBJ2-1, with TRBD2 matching over 8 bases. Germline trimming cut 0 bases from V and 15 bases from J; bases unmatched to any gene: 8. CDR1 is SGHKS and CDR2 is YYEKEE in the germline V gene (reference sequence). The CDR3 covers 13 residues. DNA for the CDR3: TGTGCCAGCAGCTTGGCCGAGGGCGGGGGGATGTTCTTC. It is translated as CASSLAEGGGMFF.

The rearrangement links TRBV27 to TRBJ2-5; tentative D call: TRBD2 (5 bases). This CDR3 contains 14 residues. Germline loops: CDR1 MNHEY, CDR2 SMNVEV (reference sequence). V lost 6 bases to trimming and J lost 2 bases, with 13 bases between them. The CDR3 sequence: CASRRVRTQETQYF. The DNA of the CDR3 is TGTGCCAGCAGAAGGGTACGGACTCAAGAGACCCAGTACTTC.

This clonotype was recorded many times. Germline is not matched at one junction end, which may reflect a read error. The rearrangement uses TRBV6-5 and TRBJ2-7, with a tentative D call TRBD1 (6 bases). The CDR3 totals 13 residues. The germline CDR1 and CDR2 sequences are MNHEY and SVGAGI. In DNA, the CDR3 is TGCGCCAGCAGCTCGACAGGATCCTACGAGCAGTACTTC. Protein: CASSSTGSYEQYF.

This clonotype was found once. No DNA is shown, since the ends of the CDR3 on it are uncertain; the CDR3 is the one TCRdb lists. J is TRBJ2-3 and V is TRBV9; the DNA was not used to check the table's D call, TRBD1. Both ends counted, the CDR3 spans 16 residues. Germline CDR1 reads SGDLS; CDR2 reads YYNGEE. The CDR3 region is CASSVGQGSWTDTRYF.

This clonotype was picked up one time. The chain uses TRBV6-5 and TRBJ2-3; D is ambiguous. Per the germline V gene, CDR1 is MNHEY and CDR2 is SVGAGI. V was shortened by 6 bases and J by 1 base, with 14 bases between the two germline ends. The CDR3 spans 15 residues. The CDR3 protein is CASRMLSRGTDTQYF. The DNA of the CDR3 is TGTGCCAGCAGGATGCTATCACGGGGCACAGATACGCAGTATTTT.

The chain employs TRBV15 and TRBJ2-3, with D possibly being TRBD1 (6 bases). The CDR3 consists of 15 residues. Germline V gives CDR1 LNHNV, CDR2 YYDKDF (reference sequence). The ends were cut back, 3 bases at V and 0 bases at J, with 10 bases in the middle. CDR3 sequence (DNA): TGTGCCACCAGCAGCGAACAGGGAAGCACAGATACGCAGTATTTT. Protein sequence: CATSSEQGSTDTQYF.

The chain has TRBV20-1 and TRBJ2-5, with a weak D call TRBD2 (5 bases). CDR3 size: 13 residues. The germline gives CDR1 DFQATT, CDR2 SNEGSKA (reference sequence). V lost 7 bases and J lost 6, with 18 bases in between. For the CDR3, the DNA is TGCAGTGGGGGAGCTAGCCCTATGAAGACCCAGTACTTC. Translation gives CSGGASPMKTQYF.

This clonotype was picked up many times. CDR3 DNA: TGTGCCAGCTCACCATCTAGCGGGGGGACCTACGAGCAGTACTTC. The encoded protein is CASSPSSGGTYEQYF. The chain is built from TRBV18 and TRBJ2-7, with 11 bases that match TRBD2. CDR3 length equals 15 residues. The J segment lost 2 bases and the V segment lost 2 bases, leaving 2 bases of the junction unmatched. Per the germline V gene, CDR1 is KGHSH and CDR2 is LQKENI. Drawing the rest from reference TRBV18 and TRBJ2-7, the complete variable domain is NAGVMQNPRHLVRRRGQEARLRCSPMKGHSHVYWYRQLPEEGLKFMVYLQKENIIDESGMPKERFSAEFPKEGPSILRIQQVVRGDSAAYFCASSPSSGGTYEQYFGPGTRLTVT.

This clonotype was recorded a few times. V and J are TRBV5-1 and TRBJ2-3, with D possibly being TRBD1 (6 bases). The CDR3 covers 16 residues. V shed 0 bases and J shed 5 bases, with 16 bases lying between them. Germline lookup yields CDR1 SGHRS and CDR2 YFSETQ. The CDR3 sequence: CASSLDGGAGVDTQYF. CDR3 DNA sequence: TGCGCCAGCAGCTTGGATGGGGGCGCAGGGGTAGATACGCAGTATTTT.

This clonotype was picked up a small number of times. The chain recombines TRBV18 with TRBJ2-7, with 7 nucleotides matching TRBD2. Germline V gene data show CDR1 as KGHSH and CDR2 as LQKENI. CDR3 length equals 14 residues. The V gene end was trimmed by 3 bases and the J gene end by 4 bases; junction bases not matched to a gene: 6. In DNA form, the CDR3 reads TGTGCCAGCTCACCTCGCCTAGCGGAGTACGAGCAGTACTTC. Residues: CASSPRLAEYEQYF.

This chain joins TRBV4-2 and TRBJ2-7, with a possible D match to TRBD2 (6 bases). The length of the CDR3 is 14 residues. Germline V lookup: CDR1 LGHNA, CDR2 YNFKEQ. The V end lost 2 bases, the J end lost 7 bases, and 15 bases lay between the germline ends. The CDR3: CASSQSPGLQEQYF. As DNA, the CDR3 is TGTGCCAGCAGCCAATCCCCGGGACTTCAGGAGCAGTACTTC.

This clonotype was detected a few times. The chain joins TRBV6-6 to TRBJ2-3, with D tentatively TRBD2 (6 bases). In germline, CDR1 is MNHNY, CDR2 SVGAGI (reference sequence). The CDR3 runs 17 residues. The ends were cut back, 0 bases at V and 5 bases at J, with 18 bases in the middle. The CDR3 DNA reads TGTGCCAGCAGTTACTCGAATTGGAGGGGAGAAGGAGATACGCAGTATTTT. It encodes CASSYSNWRGEGDTQYF.

J is TRBJ2-1 and V is TRBV7-2; 7 nucleotides line up with TRBD2. Per germline, CDR1 SGHTA and CDR2 FQGNSA. This CDR3 is built from 15 residues. V lost 2 bases, J lost 7 bases, and 8 bases stayed unmatched. This chain's CDR3 is CASSLTGGLGNEQFF. CDR3 sequence (DNA): TGTGCCAGCAGCTTAACGGGGGGTTTAGGTAATGAGCAGTTCTTC.

The table lists this clonotype with a few counts. The rearrangement links TRBV4-3 to TRBJ2-1, with a possible D match to TRBD1 (7 bases). In germline, CDR1 is LGHNA, CDR2 YSLEER. This CDR3 contains 13 residues. Trimming stripped 4 bases from V and 8 bases from J, with 12 bases between. CDR3 loop: CASSRGRGDEQFF. The DNA of the CDR3 is TGCGCCAGCAGCCGTGGCAGGGGGGATGAGCAGTTCTTC.

The rearrangement joins TRBV12-5 to TRBJ2-5; D remains ambiguous. This CDR3 contains 11 residues. Between the trimmed V and J ends, which lost 4 bases and 5 bases, there was a span of 5 bases. CDR1 and CDR2 (germline): LGHNT, FRNRAP. CDR3 sequence reads: CASGSLETQYF. CDR3 DNA: TGTGCTAGTGGTTCCCTCGAGACCCAGTACTTC. The variable domain in full, with the rest retrieved from reference TRBV12-5 and TRBJ2-5, is DARVTQTPRHKVTEMGQEVTMRCQPILGHNTVFWYRQTMMQGLELLAYFRNRAPLDDSGMPKDRFSAEMPDATLATLKIQPSEPRDSAVYFCASGSLETQYFGPGTRLLVL.

This clonotype was recorded a few times. The chain is built from TRBV6-5 and TRBJ2-5; D may be TRBD1 (6 bases). Deletions cut 6 bases from V and 5 bases from J, with 13 bases between. CDR3 length equals 13 residues. Germline V gene data show CDR1 as MNHEY and CDR2 as SVGAGI. The CDR3 DNA reads as TGTGCCAGCAGGGGGCAGGGGCTGGAGACCCAGTACTTC. Translating it yields CASRGQGLETQYF.

This clonotype occurred a few times. This chain uses TRBV6-1 with TRBJ2-7, with D maybe TRBD2 (6 bases). CDR1 is MNHNS and CDR2 is SASEGT in the germline V gene. Deletions cut 4 bases from V and 3 bases from J, with 13 bases between. CDR3 length: 14 amino acids. CDR3 amino acids: CASSGTGVGYEQYF. CDR3 coding DNA: TGTGCCAGCAGTGGAACGGGAGTTGGCTACGAGCAGTACTTC.

The chain combines TRBV20-1 with TRBJ2-5, with 8 bases fitting TRBD2. This CDR3 is built from 15 residues. V gave up 1 base and J gave up 6 bases; unmatched junction bases: 10. Germline-derived CDR1 and CDR2 are DFQATT and SNEGSKA (reference sequence). This CDR3 is CSARVEAGARKTQYF. The CDR3 nucleotides are TGCAGTGCTAGAGTGGAAGCGGGGGCCAGGAAGACCCAGTACTTC.

The chain carries TRBV5-1 and TRBJ1-4, with D hard to call. The CDR3 sequence is 15 residues long. V was cut by 0 bases and J by 8 bases, with 14 bases left in between. The germline gives CDR1 SGHRS, CDR2 YFSETQ. The CDR3 DNA follows: TGCGCCAGCAGCTTGGACGGGTCAGCTGTCGAAAAACTGTTTTTT. It specifies CASSLDGSAVEKLFF.

The rearrangement links TRBV7-9 to TRBJ2-6; TRBD2 might be the D (7 bases). V was shortened by 11 bases and J by 9 bases, with 17 bases between the two germline ends. Germline V lookup: CDR1 SEHNR, CDR2 FQNEAQ (reference sequence). This CDR3 has 13 amino acids. CDR3 protein: CAFGRGLDNVLTF. The CDR3 region has the DNA TGTGCCTTTGGGAGGGGGTTGGACAACGTCCTGACTTTC.

This clonotype was detected only a few times. The chain joins TRBV30 to TRBJ1-1; the D is unclear. V was clipped by 8 bases and J by 0 bases, with 13 bases between them. The CDR3 runs to 13 residues. Germline V gene data show CDR1 as GTSNPN and CDR2 as SVGIG (reference sequence). CDR3 protein: CAAAGPMNTEAFF. The CDR3 DNA is TGTGCCGCCGCAGGCCCCATGAACACTGAAGCTTTCTTT.

The V call is TRBV5-1, the J call TRBJ2-1, with unresolved D. The CDR3 consists of 11 residues. Germline values: CDR1 SGHRS, CDR2 YFSETQ. V shed 0 bases and J shed 10 bases, with 5 bases lying between them. CDR3 coding DNA: TGCGCCAGCAGCTTGGAGGCGGAGCAGTTCTTC. Translating it yields CASSLEAEQFF. Using reference TRBV5-1 and TRBJ2-1 for the parts outside the CDR3, the full variable domain is KAGVTQTPRYLIKTRGQQVTLSCSPISGHRSVSWYQQTPGQGLQFLFEYFSETQRNKGNFPGRFSGRQFSNSRSEMNVSTLELGDSALYLCASSLEAEQFFGPGTRLTVL.

This chain links TRBV7-9 with TRBJ2-1; 7 nucleotides line up with TRBD2. The germline CDR1 and CDR2 sequences are SEHNR and FQNEAQ (reference sequence). V lost 7 bases, J lost 6 bases, and 15 bases stayed unmatched. This CDR3 contains 16 residues. In DNA form, the CDR3 reads TGTGCCAGCACCGGAGGCGGGCCTAGCGGCGTCAATGAGCAGTTCTTC. This translates into CASTGGGPSGVNEQFF.

This chain uses TRBV29-1 with TRBJ2-5; D perhaps matches TRBD1 (6 bases). In germline, CDR1 is SQVTM, CDR2 ANQGSEA. V lost 1 base, J lost 4 bases, and 7 bases lay in between. The CDR3 loop spans 12 amino acids. CDR3 region: CSVEGDTETQYF. Written as DNA, the CDR3 is TGCAGCGTTGAAGGGGACACAGAGACCCAGTACTTC.

This clonotype showed up just a few times. The V and J genes are TRBV15 and TRBJ1-6; unclear D gene. CDR1 and CDR2 (germline): LNHNV, YYDKDF (reference sequence). V dropped 1 base and J dropped 9 bases, with 10 bases sitting between them. This CDR3 comprises 14 residues. The CDR3 sequence is CATSRGDTSSPLHF. Written as DNA, the CDR3 is TGTGCCACCAGCAGAGGGGATACTTCTTCACCCCTCCACTTT. The whole variable domain, filled in from reference TRBV15 and TRBJ1-6, reads DAMVIQNPRYQVTQFGKPVTLSCSQTLNHNVMYWYQQKSSQAPKLLFHYYDKDFNNEADTPDNFQSRRPNTSFCFLDIRSPGLGDTAMYLCATSRGDTSSPLHFGNGTRLTVT.